This entry features one T cell receptor beta chain sequence. The source of the sample is a study of beta chain features in type 1 diabetes. Overall study: Researchers looked at 95 million to 140 million sorted cells across all samples.

CD4+ cells of the naive, central memory, regulatory and stem cell-like memory types were sorted via CD45RO/CCR7/CD25/CD127/CD95/CD27. CDR1 and CDR2 from the germline V gene are SQVTM and ANQGSEA. This CDR3 has 11 residues. Reverse transcription of all isolated RNA meant that expressed TCRB transcripts were sequenced. Sequenced by immunoSEQ multiplex PCR; TCRdb stores in-frame clones only, minus some. The sample carries some 500,000 clones, about 10% recorded once. Sequenced sample: naive CD4+ T cells from blood. This receptor was taken from a woman aged 18-29 years in good health. The V call is TRBV29-1, the J call TRBJ2-5; no clear D gene. The J call may be mistaken, given a closer DNA end match to TRBJ2-7. The CDR3 sequence: CSVLTDYEQYF. CDR3 nucleotide sequence: TGCAGCGTTTTGACGGACTACGAGCAGTACTTC.